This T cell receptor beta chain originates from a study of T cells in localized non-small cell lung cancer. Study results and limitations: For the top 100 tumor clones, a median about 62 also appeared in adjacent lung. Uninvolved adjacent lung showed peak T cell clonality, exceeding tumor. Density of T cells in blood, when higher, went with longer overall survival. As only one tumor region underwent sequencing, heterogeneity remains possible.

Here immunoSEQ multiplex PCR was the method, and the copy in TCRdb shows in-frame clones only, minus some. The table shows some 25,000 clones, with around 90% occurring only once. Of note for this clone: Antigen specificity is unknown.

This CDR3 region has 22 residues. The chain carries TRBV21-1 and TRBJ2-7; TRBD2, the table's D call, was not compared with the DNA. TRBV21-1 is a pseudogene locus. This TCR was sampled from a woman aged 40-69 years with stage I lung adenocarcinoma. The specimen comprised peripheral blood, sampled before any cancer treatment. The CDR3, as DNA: TGTGCCAGCAGCCGAAGGGAACCTCTGGTTCTGTCCTTGGGACTAGAGGTCTACGAGCAGTACTTC. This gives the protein CASSRREPLVLSLGLEVYEQYF.